This T cell receptor beta chain was sequenced during a study of cytomegalovirus exposure and HLA in healthy donors. Primers included in the PCR were 60 Vbeta and 13 Jbeta primers. Method: immunoSEQ multiplex PCR; TCRdb's copy keeps in-frame clones and lacks some. The table records tens of thousands of clones, around 76% of them present only once. CDR1 and CDR2 (germline): SNHLY, FYNNEI. The CDR3 has 13 amino acids. Trimming shortened V by 5 bases and J by 5 bases, and 9 bases separated the two germline ends. The chain employs TRBV2 and TRBJ1-4, with D possibly matching TRBD1 (5 bases). The sequence was obtained from a woman aged 50 to 65 in good health and CMV-seropositive. Sequencing was carried out using PBMCs. The CDR3 spells CASSLRQNEKLFF. CDR3 DNA sequence: TGTGCCAGCAGTCTCCGACAGAATGAAAAACTGTTTTTT.